This paragraph reports one T cell receptor beta chain. The antigen is unknown. The data originate from a study of persistence of HIV-infected CD4 T cells. Study details: Multiple blood draws of up to about 180 mL, except a couple of donors with single leukapheresis.

This was the immunoSEQ version 4 assay in survey mode. Profiling relied on immunoSEQ multiplex PCR, and the TCRdb table lists in-frame clones only, not all of them. The data contain 40,000 to 55,000 clones, about 88% of them singletons. The V gene's germline CDR1 is SGHRS and CDR2 YFSETQ. V was cut by 0 bases and J by 6 bases, with 13 bases left in between. The CDR3 spans 15 residues. Anti-CD3/anti-CD28 beads served as a nonspecific positive control stimulus. Sorting selected CD4+ T cells upregulating both CD40 ligand and CD69. CD8-depleted PBMCs were stimulated about 17 hours with anti-CD28/CD49d costimulation, CD40-blocking antibody and enfuvirtide.

The receptor comes from an adult woman with HIV who was CMV-seropositive. Sequenced here: CD4+ T cells sorted from PBMCs after roughly 17-hour stimulation, sampled from a patient who received antiretroviral therapy. The V gene is TRBV5-1, the J gene TRBJ2-1, with a possible D match to TRBD2 (7 bases). Here the CDR3 DNA reads TGCGCCAGCAGCTTGGAGGCGGGGGCTTTCAATGAGCAGTTCTTC. Its translation: CASSLEAGAFNEQFF.